This entry lists 18 T cell receptor beta chains sequenced from one sample in a study of Tregs in tolerant kidney transplant recipients. Clones were read by immunoSEQ multiplex PCR, and TCRdb kept only the in-frame ones, dropping some. The sample holds a few thousand clones; less than 45% are singletons and the top ten take approximately 7.3%. No antigen has been assigned to these receptors. Sequences were obtained from Tregs from blood grown in culture. These receptor sequences come from a human donor in good health.

This clone came up a few times. The chain is built from TRBV4-1 and TRBJ2-3; D possibly matches TRBD1 or TRBD2 (5 bases each). The CDR3 covers 18 residues. V was shortened by 2 bases and J by 2 bases, with 20 bases between the two germline ends. CDR1 is MGHRA, CDR2 YSYEKL, per germline. The CDR3 bases are TGCGCCAGCAGCCAAACTCGGGGACGGCCAAGAAACACAGATACGCAGTATTTT. As protein: CASSQTRGRPRNTDTQYF.

This clone was detected a few times. V and J are TRBV6-6 and TRBJ2-5, with a possible D match to TRBD2 (6 bases). Germline CDR1 reads MNHNY; CDR2 reads SVGAGI (reference sequence). The CDR3 spans 14 residues. V shed 3 bases and J shed 5 bases, with 13 bases lying between them. For the CDR3, the DNA is TGTGCCAGCAGTTATGGAGGGGTCCGGGAGACCCAGTACTTC. It specifies CASSYGGVRETQYF.

The sample holds a few counts of this clone. The CDR3 region has the DNA TGTGCCAGCAGCTTAGCGGGGGGTCAAAACATTCAGTACTTC. It yields the protein CASSLAGGQNIQYF. J is TRBJ2-4 and V is TRBV7-9; a possible D gene is TRBD2 (6 bases). CDR3 length equals 14 residues. V was pared by 0 bases and J by 5 bases, with 8 bases between. The germline CDR1 and CDR2 sequences are SEHNR and FQNEAQ (reference sequence).

The CDR3 loop reads CASGLVLGSYNEQFF. As DNA, the CDR3 is TGTGCTAGTGGTTTGGTACTGGGGTCGTACAATGAGCAGTTCTTC. This chain links TRBV12-5 with TRBJ2-1; D gene ambiguous. Germline V gives CDR1 LGHNT, CDR2 FRNRAP. The CDR3 sequence is 15 residues long. V lost 0 bases and J 4 bases, leaving 10 bases between the germline ends.

V usage is TRBV4-2 and J usage is TRBJ2-2; D not resolved. V shed 0 bases and J shed 6 bases, with 2 bases lying between them. The CDR3 extends over 12 amino acids. The germline CDR1 and CDR2 sequences are LGHNA and YNFKEQ. CDR3 protein: CASSQEAGELFF. CDR3 DNA: TGTGCCAGCAGCCAAGAGGCCGGGGAGCTGTTTTTT.

This chain uses TRBV18 with TRBJ2-3; D is undetermined. V was pared by 6 bases and J by 6 bases, with 7 bases between. The CDR3 covers 11 residues. Germline loops: CDR1 KGHSH, CDR2 LQKENI. In nucleotides, the CDR3 is TGTGCCAGCTCGACCCGGGATACGCAGTATTTT. It encodes CASSTRDTQYF. Using reference TRBV18 and TRBJ2-3 for the parts outside the CDR3, the full variable domain is NAGVMQNPRHLVRRRGQEARLRCSPMKGHSHVYWYRQLPEEGLKFMVYLQKENIIDESGMPKERFSAEFPKEGPSILRIQQVVRGDSAAYFCASSTRDTQYFGPGTRLTVL.

The gene calls are TRBV2 and TRBJ1-3; D ambiguous. This CDR3 is built from 16 residues. The germline CDR1 and CDR2 sequences are SNHLY and FYNNEI. Deletions cut 6 bases from V and 4 bases from J, with 19 bases between. CDR3 bases: TGTGCCAGCAGGAGAAGGGCAAACCCTTACGGAAACACCATATATTTT. Encoded protein: CASRRRANPYGNTIYF. The full variable domain, with the rest looked up from reference TRBV2 and TRBJ1-3, is EPEVTQTPSHQVTQMGQEVILRCVPISNHLYFYWYRQILGQKVEFLVSFYNNEISEKSEIFDDQFSVERPDGSNFTLKIRSTKLEDSAMYFCASRRRANPYGNTIYFGEGSWLTVV.

This clone was observed a handful of times. For the CDR3, the DNA is TGTGCCTGGGGCCCGGGACAGCCTAATGAAAAACTGTTTTTT. Protein product: CAWGPGQPNEKLFF. The V and J genes are TRBV30 and TRBJ1-4, with TRBD1 matching over 7 bases. This CDR3 contains 14 residues. Germline CDR1 GTSNPN, CDR2 SVGIG (reference sequence). The V segment lost 5 bases and the J segment 3 bases; nucleotides outside the gene matches: 6.

V is TRBV5-8 and J is TRBJ2-3; no reliable D call. This CDR3 is 13 amino acids long. V lost 0 bases and J 3 bases, leaving 5 bases between the germline ends. Per germline, CDR1 SGHTS and CDR2 YDEGEE. The CDR3 DNA follows: TGTGCCAGCAGCTTGGTGTGGACAGATACGCAGTATTTT. This encodes CASSLVWTDTQYF.

The genes are TRBV9 and TRBJ2-7; 9 bases fit TRBD1. J gave up 1 base and V 0 bases, and 8 bases lay outside the gene matches. CDR3 length: 17 amino acids. Germline-derived CDR1 and CDR2 are SGDLS and YYNGEE. The CDR3 DNA follows: TGTGCCAGCAGCGTAGGGGGCCCCGGGACAGGGTCCTACGAGCAGTACTTC. Encoded protein: CASSVGGPGTGSYEQYF. Full variable domain (missing parts from reference TRBV9 and TRBJ2-7): DSGVTQTPKHLITATGQRVTLRCSPRSGDLSVYWYQQSLDQGLQFLIQYYNGEERAKGNILERFSAQQFPDLHSELNLSSLELGDSALYFCASSVGGPGTGSYEQYFGPGTRLTVT.

The J gene is TRBJ2-2, the V gene TRBV19, with D hard to call. The CDR3 covers 13 residues. The germline V and J ends were trimmed by 10 bases and 3 bases, with 12 bases remaining between them. Germline V gives CDR1 LNHDA, CDR2 SQIVND (reference sequence). The CDR3 spells CATYRADTGELFF. For the CDR3, the DNA is TGTGCCACTTACCGGGCCGACACCGGGGAGCTGTTTTTT.

This chain links TRBV5-1 with TRBJ1-1, with TRBD1 identical over 7 bases. J gave up 1 base and V 1 base, and 1 base lay outside the gene matches. The CDR3 covers 14 residues. The germline V gene encodes CDR1 SGHRS and CDR2 YFSETQ. CDR3 in DNA: TGCGCCAGCAGCTTGAACAGGGGGAACACTGAAGCTTTCTTT. This codes for CASSLNRGNTEAFF.

In this sample, this clone turned up a few times. The rearrangement links TRBV19 to TRBJ2-3; perhaps D is TRBD1 or TRBD2 (5 bases each). The germline V gene has CDR1 LNHDA and CDR2 SQIVND (reference sequence). The CDR3 covers 14 residues. Trimming left V 4 bases short and J 3 bases short, with 11 bases between. CDR3 DNA sequence: TGTGCCAGTAGTAGTCTTGGGGGAACAGATACGCAGTATTTT. It translates to CASSSLGGTDTQYF.

This clone was seen a handful of times. This chain links TRBV10-3 with TRBJ1-2; D is unclear. From germline, CDR1 is ENHRY and CDR2 SYGVKD. V dropped 6 bases and J dropped 6 bases, with 17 bases sitting between them. The CDR3 is 14 amino acids. The CDR3 nucleotides read TGTGCCATCAGAGGCCAGGCCACCCTCGATGGCTACACCTTC. Residues: CAIRGQATLDGYTF.

By share, this clone counts as large. The chain employs TRBV4-1 and TRBJ1-6, with 7 bases that match TRBD1. J was trimmed by 0 bases and V by 6 bases; bases with no gene match: 5. CDR3 length: 16 residues. The germline V gene encodes CDR1 MGHRA and CDR2 YSYEKL. In nucleotides, the CDR3 is TGCGCCAGCAGTCAACAGGGGCGCTCCTATAATTCACCCCTCCACTTT. This gives the protein CASSQQGRSYNSPLHF.

The chain combines TRBV5-1 with TRBJ2-7; weak D call: TRBD1 (5 bases). There are 16 residues in the CDR3. Looked up from germline, CDR1 is SGHRS and CDR2 is YFSETQ. The ends were cut back, 0 bases at V and 2 bases at J, with 15 bases in the middle. CDR3: CASSLAIQGIAYEQYF. The DNA of the CDR3 is TGCGCCAGCAGCTTGGCCATTCAGGGTATAGCCTACGAGCAGTACTTC.

The chain carries TRBV5-1 and TRBJ2-1, with 12 positions matching TRBD2. V lost 3 bases to trimming and J lost 4 bases; unmatched junction nucleotides: 11. The CDR3 has 18 residues. Germline assignment: CDR1 SGHRS and CDR2 YFSETQ. The CDR3 DNA reads TGCGCCAGCAGCTCCATGGCCGGGACTAGCGGGCTTTACAATGAGCAGTTCTTC. Translated, it gives CASSSMAGTSGLYNEQFF.

This clone is deemed large. This chain joins TRBV5-6 and TRBJ1-1, with D uncertain. Germline loops: CDR1 SGHDT, CDR2 YYEEEE. The CDR3 loop spans 12 amino acids. The V and J ends lost 1 base and 11 bases respectively, with 12 bases between them. CDR3 protein: CASSLIDTRAFF. The DNA for the CDR3 is TGTGCCAGCAGCTTGATAGATACCCGGGCTTTCTTT.